These T cell receptor beta chains were read from a single sample in a study of CD8 T cells in ankylosing spondylitis. MiXCR, applied by TCRdb to the 5' RACE reads, yields one record per CDR3 protein. The profile shows fewer than 80,000 distinct CDR3 sequences, 5.3% of them singletons. Sequences were obtained from blood, either unsorted or a sorted T cell fraction (not recorded which). Source of these receptors: a male donor with ankylosing spondylitis or in good health (not recorded which). The conserved cysteine and the conserved F or W are not part of the CDR3 here. Fields, in order: clone size, V gene, J gene, CDR3 protein. Size values are once, few and many counts, or a class for expanded clones, and some rows have none.

many	TRBV7-7	TRBJ2-1	ASSLEGTGGYEQF
many	TRBV5-1	TRBJ2-3	ASSTIVMGTDTQY
many	TRBV9	TRBJ1-1	ASSVGTGTEAF
many	TRBV27	TRBJ2-7	ASSRGQVGYEQY
many	TRBV7-9	TRBJ1-4	ASTFRGGNEKLF
many	TRBV7-7	TRBJ2-3	ASSLLAEDTQY
many	TRBV29-1	TRBJ1-2	SVGDEMNGYT
NA	TRBV20-1	TRBJ2-5	SARTASGYQETQY
many	TRBV12-3/TRBV12-4	TRBJ1-6	ASSYDGGSPPH
many	TRBV5-1	TRBJ1-1	ASSLKKDRDTEAF
many	TRBV9	TRBJ2-1	ASSVVSGGANEQF
many	TRBV9	TRBJ2-7	ASSVGKDTLYEQY
many	TRBV11-2	TRBJ2-7	ASSFGQSYEQY
many	TRBV12-3/TRBV12-4	TRBJ1-6	ASSFGGPQSPLH
many	TRBV5-1	TRBJ2-2	ASSFEGANTGELF
many	TRBV28	TRBJ2-5	ASGTGPETQY
many	TRBV29-1	TRBJ2-3	SAAQGTDTQY
many	TRBV12-3/TRBV12-4	TRBJ1-2	ASSFSNYGYT
NA	TRBV7-9	TRBJ2-1	ASSPYGNEQF
many	TRBV28	TRBJ2-5	ASSSAGARQETQY
many	TRBV5-1	TRBJ2-1	ASSLWDLYNEQF
many	TRBV6-5	TRBJ1-5	ASSKGVSNQPQH
many	TRBV5-1	TRBJ2-3	ASRGEWGPADTQY
many	TRBV10-3	TRBJ2-1	AISESGLVIDEQF
many	TRBV5-4	TRBJ1-2	ASSLGRADYGYT
many	TRBV5-1	TRBJ1-2	ASSLALGQLGGYT
many	TRBV20-1	TRBJ2-3	SASDVTQQGDTQY
many	TRBV30	TRBJ1-4	AWSGGRSYQKLF
many	TRBV27	TRBJ2-2	ASSLMSYGGELF
many	TRBV5-1	TRBJ2-5	ASSIDTGQQETQY
many	TRBV28	TRBJ1-5	ASSSAGDVQPQH
many	TRBV20-1	TRBJ2-3	SAEGSGDTDTQY
many	TRBV5-1	TRBJ1-1	ASSLVGTGSEAF
many	TRBV4-3	TRBJ2-1	ASSLRRESYNEQF
many	TRBV19	TRBJ2-1	ASSSLVGGEQF
many	TRBV20-1	TRBJ2-2	SAREFRGGGTGELF